This TCR beta chain was retrieved from a study of vaccination and CD4 T cells after COVID-19 (dated by TCRdb to about 2022). For context, the study as a whole: Every convalescent patient had a positive nasal swab PCR test for SARS-CoV-2, with mild disease in about nine patients and severe disease in one. Participants got two doses of the Pfizer-BioNTech BNT162b2 vaccine (n=8) or two doses of the Moderna mRNA-1273 vaccine (n=2). Post-vaccine blood samples were taken a median of 72 days after the second vaccine dose, with a range of about 13 to 250 days. As controls, cultures received a CEFX viral epitope pool (the positive control), an HIV-1 Nef peptide pool (the negative control), or no peptide at all. The convalescent cohort included six males and four females, with two Hispanic individuals, seven Caucasians, two Asians and one multiracial person. Post-COVID blood samples from convalescent patients were collected a median of approximately 100 days after diagnosis, with a range of roughly 35 to 161 days. Culture stimuli were overlapping spike peptide pools from SARS-CoV-2 and from the common cold coronaviruses HCoV-NL63, HCoV-OC43 and HCoV-229E. In ten to eleven COVID-19 convalescent patients and a handful of infection-naive healthy vaccine recipients, the spike-specific CD4+ TCR repertoire before mRNA vaccination was compared with the repertoire after mRNA vaccination. Results and caveats for the whole study, not just this receptor: Of the vaccine-specific clones in convalescent patients, 304 of 307, or nearly all, reacted only to SARS-CoV-2 spike and did not cross-react with common cold coronaviruses. Among convalescent patients, a median about 86% of the SARS-CoV-2-reactive clones seen after vaccination appeared only after vaccination, which suggests priming specific to the vaccine. The median count of SARS-CoV-2-reactive clonotypes went up from 21 after infection to approximately 40 after vaccination, although the change was not significant. Only a relatively small number of convalescent patients were included in the study, and early timepoints following natural infection were not analyzed.

The library came from PCR. DNA from cultured CD4+ T cells was subjected to TCR sequencing with the Oncomine TCR Beta short-read assay at the Johns Hopkins FTIC core. The QIAamp micro DNA kit was used to extract genomic DNA from the cultured CD4+ T cells. The Oncomine TCR Beta libraries from cultured CD4+ T cells were pooled using unique dual indexes and then sequenced on an Illumina iSeq 100. The authors processed their data as follows. Non-productive sequences were filtered out, and CDR3s that did not start with C, did not end with F or W, or were shorter than 7 amino acids were discarded. Antigen-specific clonotypes were identified with the MANAFEST web application by comparing peptide-stimulated wells with reference and other culture wells. To be called positive, a clone needed an FDR below 0.05, an odds ratio above 5, and a productive frequency above 0.1% in at least two of three replicate wells. A clonotype counted as cross-reactive if it showed significant expansion both in the SARS-CoV-2 spike wells and in at least one common cold coronavirus spike condition. Using R version 3.6.1, CDR3 homology was evaluated through Levenshtein distances (stringdist) along with unrooted phylogenetic trees (ape). TCRdb reprocessing: public reads trimmed at Q25 with fastp, clones called with MiXCR, in-frame beta chains kept. Rows are unified per CDR3 protein, each entry keeping the most common DNA and genes. The V and J calls here are based on TCRdb, not the publication. A total of roughly 4,700 distinct CDR3 sequences appear in this sample, 44% of them only once. Clones ranked in the top ten supply about 40% of the sample.

With regard to this clonotype: Its specific antigen is unknown. No base-level quality is on record; no much larger clone is a single base apart.

This specimen's treatment or condition label, per the study, means: approximately nine-day PBMC culture with coronavirus spike peptide pools or control peptides (ViraFEST assay). To expand antigen-specific T cells with peptide pools and then pick out the expanded clonotypes through TCR sequencing, the study relied on the ViraFEST assay. Positive SARS-CoV-2 PCR tests in the convalescent patients dated from March to December 2020, before Alpha, Beta and Delta variants emerged in the United States. Two million PBMCs per well were cultured in IMDM with roughly 5% human AB serum and approximately 10 IU/ml IL-2, plus 10 ug/ml peptide pools. Half of the culture medium was replaced with fresh IL-2-containing medium on days 3 and 7. CD4+ T cells were isolated after less than twelve days of culture through negative selection using the EasySep CD4+ T cell isolation kit. Ficoll-Paque Plus gradient centrifugation was used to isolate PBMCs from whole blood, and the isolated PBMCs were then either used fresh or cryopreserved at -140C. Each culture condition was generally run in triplicate wells.

CDR1 MNHNS and CDR2 SASEGT were looked up in the germline V gene. V loses 8 bases, J loses 5 bases, and the germline ends lie 18 bases apart. The CDR3 goes from the cysteine to the phenylalanine over 14 residues. Here the CDR3 DNA is all that survives: 42 bases in frame from base 1. The receptor comes from a human donor who had recovered from COVID-19. The chain was built from TRBV6-1 and TRBJ2-5, and possibly TRBD2, on 5 matching bases. Specimen: CD4+ T cells from blood, cultured in vitro, collected after SARS-CoV-2 vaccination. The CDR3 is CASSRAGGHETQYF. Here is the DNA: TGTGCCAGCTCTCGGGCAGGAGGTCATGAGACCCAGTACTTC.